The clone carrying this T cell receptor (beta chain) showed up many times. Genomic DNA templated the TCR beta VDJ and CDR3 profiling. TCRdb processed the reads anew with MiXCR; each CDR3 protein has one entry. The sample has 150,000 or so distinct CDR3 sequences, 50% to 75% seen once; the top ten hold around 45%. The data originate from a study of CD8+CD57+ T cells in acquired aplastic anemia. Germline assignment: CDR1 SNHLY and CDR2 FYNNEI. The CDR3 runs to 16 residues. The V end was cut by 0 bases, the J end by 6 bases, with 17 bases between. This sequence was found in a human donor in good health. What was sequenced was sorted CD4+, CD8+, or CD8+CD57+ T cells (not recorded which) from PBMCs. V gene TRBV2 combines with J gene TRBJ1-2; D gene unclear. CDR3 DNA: TGTGCCAGCAGTGAAGCGCTTAGTGGTGGGGTGAATGGCTACACCTTC. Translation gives CASSEALSGGVNGYTF.